This T cell receptor beta chain emerged from a study of T cells after yellow fever vaccination. This clonotype was picked up a small number of times. A 5'RACE template-switching step, the method used to make TCR cDNA, added a universal primer site and UMIs. Each CDR3 protein is one row after TCRdb ran MiXCR on the 5' RACE reads. Among hundreds of thousands of distinct CDR3 sequences listed, around 10% were seen once. Trimming took 6 bases from V and 1 from J, leaving 12 bases between them. This CDR3 has 15 residues. The material sequenced was PBMCs, taken on the day of the first yellow fever vaccination. V gene TRBV12-3 or TRBV12-4 combines with J gene TRBJ2-2; no clear D gene. This TCR was sampled from a young man who received the YFV17D yellow fever vaccine. CDR3 DNA sequence: TGTGCCAGCAGGAACCGGGTCAGGAACACCGGGGAGCTGTTTTTT. It encodes CASRNRVRNTGELFF.